The source of this T cell receptor beta chain is a study of blood T cell repertoires in COVID-19. Turning to the study itself: Samples representing acute and convalescent COVID-19 were sourced from the United States, Italy and Spain. Nucleic acid was either cDNA or gDNA, and it came from T cells, B-cell-depleted T cells, or PBMCs.

The table came from immunoSEQ multiplex PCR; TCRdb's copy has only in-frame clones and leaves some out. Of around 150,000 clones listed, roughly nine tenths are singletons. This CDR3 has 8 residues. The germline V and J ends were trimmed by 8 bases and 6 bases, with 4 bases remaining between them. The germline V gene has CDR1 SQVTM and CDR2 ANQGSEA. The V and J genes are TRBV29-1 and TRBJ1-1; D ambiguous. The sequenced sample consisted of peripheral blood. The sequence came from a woman in her sixties or seventies with active or convalescent COVID-19. The CDR3 region has the DNA TGCAGCTCCTCTGAAGCTTTCTTT. Its translation is CSSSEAFF.